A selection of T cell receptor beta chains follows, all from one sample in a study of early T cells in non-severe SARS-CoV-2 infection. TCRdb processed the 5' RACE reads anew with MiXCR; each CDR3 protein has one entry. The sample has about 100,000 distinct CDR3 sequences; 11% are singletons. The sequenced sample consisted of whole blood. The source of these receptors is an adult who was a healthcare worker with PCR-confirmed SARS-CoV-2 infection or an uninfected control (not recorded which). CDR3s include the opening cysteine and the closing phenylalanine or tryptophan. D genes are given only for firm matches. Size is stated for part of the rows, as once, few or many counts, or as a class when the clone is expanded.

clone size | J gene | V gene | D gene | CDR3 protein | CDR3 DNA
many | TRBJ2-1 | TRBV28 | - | CASRPQTGHNEQFF | TGTGCCAGCAGGCCCCAGACAGGTCACAATGAGCAGTTCTTC
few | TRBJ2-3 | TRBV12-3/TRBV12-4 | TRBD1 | CASRWGQCADTQYF | TGTGCCAGCAGATGGGGACAGTGTGCAGATACGCAGTATTTT
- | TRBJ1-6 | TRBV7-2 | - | CASSLERPPSRLHF | TGTGCCAGCAGCTTAGAAAGGCCCCCCTCACGCCTCCACTTT
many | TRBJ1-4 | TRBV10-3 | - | CAISDLTATNEKLFF | TGTGCCATCAGTGATCTGACAGCAACTAATGAAAAACTGTTTTTT
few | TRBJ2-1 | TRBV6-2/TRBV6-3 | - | CASSYRRGSYINEQFF | TGTGCCAGCAGTTACCGCAGGGGCTCTTATATCAATGAGCAGTTCTTC
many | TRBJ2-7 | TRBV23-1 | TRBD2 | CASSQLTGREDEQYF | TGCGCCAGCAGTCAATTGACCGGTCGGGAGGACGAGCAGTACTTC
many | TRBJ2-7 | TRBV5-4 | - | CASSLNWGYEQYF | TGTGCCAGCAGCTTAAACTGGGGGTACGAGCAGTACTTC
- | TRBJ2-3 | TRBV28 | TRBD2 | CASSPGTSGGSTDTQYF | TGTGCCAGCAGTCCCGGGACTAGCGGGGGGAGCACAGATACGCAGTATTTT
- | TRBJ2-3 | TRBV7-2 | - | CASSLERADTQYF | TGTGCCAGCAGCTTAGAGCGGGCCGATACGCAGTATTTT
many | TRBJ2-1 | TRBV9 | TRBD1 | CASSAPGQGWHEQFF | TGTGCCAGCAGTGCCCCGGGACAGGGGTGGCATGAGCAGTTCTTC
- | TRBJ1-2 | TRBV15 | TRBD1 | CATSSYRGFSYGYTF | TGTGCCACCAGCAGTTACAGGGGATTCTCCTATGGCTACACCTTC
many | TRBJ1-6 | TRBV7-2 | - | CASSPGGNSPLHF | TGTGCCAGCAGCCCCGGGGGAAATTCACCCCTCCACTTT
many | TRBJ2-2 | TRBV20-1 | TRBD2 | CSARGLRLAGGTGELFF | TGCAGTGCTAGGGGATTAAGACTAGCGGGAGGCACCGGGGAGCTGTTTTTT
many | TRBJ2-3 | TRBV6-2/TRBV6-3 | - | CASSYTGTDTQYF | TGTGCCAGCAGTTACACGGGCACAGATACGCAGTATTTT
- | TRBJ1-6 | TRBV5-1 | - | CASSQGDNSPLHF | TGCGCCAGCAGTCAAGGAGATAATTCACCCCTCCACTTT
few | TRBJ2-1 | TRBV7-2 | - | CASSLDLGGYGEQFF | TGTGCCAGCAGCTTAGATTTAGGCGGATATGGTGAGCAGTTCTTC
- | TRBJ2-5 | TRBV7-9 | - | CASSLGQGSRQETQYF | TGTGCCAGCAGCTTAGGGCAGGGGAGCCGCCAAGAGACCCAGTACTTC
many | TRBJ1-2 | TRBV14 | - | CASSGTYYGYTF | TGTGCCAGCAGCGGGACCTACTATGGCTACACCTTC
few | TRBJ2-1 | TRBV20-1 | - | CSAERADSYNEQFF | TGCAGTGCAGAGAGGGCAGACTCCTACAATGAGCAGTTCTTC
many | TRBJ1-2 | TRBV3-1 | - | CASSQSGGPSYGYTF | TGTGCCAGCAGCCAAAGCGGGGGACCGAGCTATGGCTACACCTTC
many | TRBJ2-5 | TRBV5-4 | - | CASSSGKYQETQYF | TGTGCCAGCAGCTCGGGAAAGTACCAAGAGACCCAGTACTTC
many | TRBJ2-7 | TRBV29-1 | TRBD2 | CSVVPAESGVPYEQYF | TGCAGCGTTGTCCCGGCAGAAAGCGGGGTCCCCTACGAGCAGTACTTC
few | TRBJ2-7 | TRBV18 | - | CASSPNGAFAYEQYF | TGTGCCAGCTCACCCAATGGGGCTTTCGCCTACGAGCAGTACTTC
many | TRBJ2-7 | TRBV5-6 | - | CASSFNGPGDEQYF | TGTGCCAGCAGCTTTAACGGCCCAGGGGACGAGCAGTACTTC
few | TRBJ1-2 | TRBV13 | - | CASSFLANRAEGYTF | TGTGCCAGCAGCTTTTTGGCGAACAGGGCGGAAGGCTACACCTTC
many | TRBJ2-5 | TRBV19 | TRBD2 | CASTPAGGVGTQYF | TGTGCCAGTACCCCAGCGGGAGGGGTAGGGACCCAGTACTTC
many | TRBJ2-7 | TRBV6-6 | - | CASRDGYSSYEQYF | TGTGCCAGCAGGGACGGCTACAGCTCCTACGAGCAGTACTTC
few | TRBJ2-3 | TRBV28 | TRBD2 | CASSFKPLPSGYTDTQYF | TGTGCCAGCAGTTTTAAGCCTCTGCCTAGCGGCTACACAGATACGCAGTATTTT
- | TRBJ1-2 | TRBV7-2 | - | CASPLAERGGYTF | TGTGCCAGTCCTTTGGCAGAACGAGGTGGCTACACCTTC
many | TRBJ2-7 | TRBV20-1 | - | CSARDPFGFEQYF | TGCAGTGCTAGAGATCCCTTTGGGTTCGAGCAGTACTTC
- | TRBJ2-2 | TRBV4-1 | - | CASSQDSVPGELFF | TGCGCCAGCAGCCAAGACAGCGTTCCCGGGGAGCTGTTTTTT
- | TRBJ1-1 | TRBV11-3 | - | CASSSSGADTEAFF | TGTGCCAGCAGCTCCTCGGGGGCAGACACTGAAGCTTTCTTT
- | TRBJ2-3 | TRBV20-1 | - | CSAPRWVTDTQYF | TGCAGTGCCCCCCGGTGGGTAACAGATACGCAGTATTTT
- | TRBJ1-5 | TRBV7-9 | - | CASSLSQNQPQHF | TGTGCCAGCAGCTTATCCCAAAATCAGCCCCAGCATTTT
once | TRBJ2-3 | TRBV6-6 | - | CASSRQRGTDTQYF | TGTGCCAGCAGTAGACAACGAGGGACAGATACGCAGTATTTT
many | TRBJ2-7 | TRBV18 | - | CASSPPRRIGVPLNEQYF | TGTGCCAGCTCACCTCCGCGGAGAATAGGGGTACCGTTGAACGAGCAGTACTTC
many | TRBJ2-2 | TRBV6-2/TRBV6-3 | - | CASSYPGGPRDGELFF | TGTGCCAGCAGTTACCCAGGAGGGCCAAGGGACGGGGAGCTGTTTTTT
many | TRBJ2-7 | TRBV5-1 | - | CASSLSPQSAEQYF | TGCGCCAGCAGCTTGTCCCCACAAAGCGCCGAGCAGTACTTC
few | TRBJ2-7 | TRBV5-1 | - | CASSLQSAAEQYF | TGCGCCAGCAGCTTGCAAAGCGCCGCCGAGCAGTACTTC
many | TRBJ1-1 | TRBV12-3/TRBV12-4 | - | CASRAGEKAFF | TGTGCCAGCAGGGCAGGGGAGAAAGCTTTCTTT
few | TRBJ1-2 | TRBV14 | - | CASSQDLGVDYGYTF | TGTGCCAGCAGCCAAGATCTTGGGGTTGACTATGGCTACACCTTC
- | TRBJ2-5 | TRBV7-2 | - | CASSLFRVEETQYF | TGTGCCAGCAGCTTATTCAGGGTTGAAGAGACCCAGTACTTC
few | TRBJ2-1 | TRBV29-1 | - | CSVDRLGGLGNEQFF | TGCAGCGTTGACCGCCTCGGGGGTTTGGGCAATGAGCAGTTCTTC
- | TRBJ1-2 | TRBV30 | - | CAWSVTDLYGYTF | TGTGCCTGGAGTGTAACAGACCTCTATGGCTACACCTTC
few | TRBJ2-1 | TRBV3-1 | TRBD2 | CASSLGLAGGIRREQFF | TGTGCCAGCAGCCTCGGACTAGCGGGAGGGATCCGCAGAGAGCAGTTCTTC
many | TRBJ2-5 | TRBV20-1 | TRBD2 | CSASREARGETQYF | TGCAGTGCGTCGCGGGAGGCGCGTGGGGAGACCCAGTACTTC
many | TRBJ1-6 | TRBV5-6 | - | CASSPTVYNSPLHF | TGTGCCAGCAGCCCGACAGTTTATAATTCACCCCTCCACTTT
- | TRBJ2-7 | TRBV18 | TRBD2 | CASSPTSGRDEQYF | TGTGCCAGCTCACCGACTAGCGGGAGGGACGAGCAGTACTTC
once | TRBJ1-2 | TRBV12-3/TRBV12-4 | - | CASSPRNYYGYTF | TGTGCCAGCAGTCCCAGGAATTACTATGGCTACACCTTC